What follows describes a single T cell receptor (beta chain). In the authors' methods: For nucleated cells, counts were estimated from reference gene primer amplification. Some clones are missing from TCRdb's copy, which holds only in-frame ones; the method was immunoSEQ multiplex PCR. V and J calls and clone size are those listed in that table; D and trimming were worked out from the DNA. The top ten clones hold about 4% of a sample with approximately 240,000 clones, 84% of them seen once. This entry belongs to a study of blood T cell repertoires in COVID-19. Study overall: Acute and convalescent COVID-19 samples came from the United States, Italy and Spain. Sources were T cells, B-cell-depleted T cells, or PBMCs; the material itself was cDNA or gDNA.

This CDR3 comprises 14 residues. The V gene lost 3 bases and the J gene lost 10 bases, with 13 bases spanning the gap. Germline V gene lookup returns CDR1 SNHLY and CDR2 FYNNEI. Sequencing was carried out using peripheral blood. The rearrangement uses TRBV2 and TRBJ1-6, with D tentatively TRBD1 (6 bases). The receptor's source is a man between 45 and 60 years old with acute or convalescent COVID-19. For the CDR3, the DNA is TGTGCCAGCAGTGACTCCGGGACAAGATCACCCCTCCACTTT. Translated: CASSDSGTRSPLHF.